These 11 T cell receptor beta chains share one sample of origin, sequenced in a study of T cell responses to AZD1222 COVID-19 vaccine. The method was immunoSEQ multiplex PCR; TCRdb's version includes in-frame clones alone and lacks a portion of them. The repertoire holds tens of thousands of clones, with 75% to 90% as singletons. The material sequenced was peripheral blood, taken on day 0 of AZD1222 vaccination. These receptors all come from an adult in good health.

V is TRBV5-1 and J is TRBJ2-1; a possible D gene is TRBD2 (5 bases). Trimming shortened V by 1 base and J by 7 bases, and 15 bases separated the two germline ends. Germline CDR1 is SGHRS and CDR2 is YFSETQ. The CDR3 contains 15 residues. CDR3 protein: CASSLIRGQVNEQFF. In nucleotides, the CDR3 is TGCGCCAGCAGCTTGATCCGGGGTCAGGTTAATGAGCAGTTCTTC. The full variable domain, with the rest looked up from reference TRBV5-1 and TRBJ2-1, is KAGVTQTPRYLIKTRGQQVTLSCSPISGHRSVSWYQQTPGQGLQFLFEYFSETQRNKGNFPGRFSGRQFSNSRSEMNVSTLELGDSALYLCASSLIRGQVNEQFFGPGTRLTVL.

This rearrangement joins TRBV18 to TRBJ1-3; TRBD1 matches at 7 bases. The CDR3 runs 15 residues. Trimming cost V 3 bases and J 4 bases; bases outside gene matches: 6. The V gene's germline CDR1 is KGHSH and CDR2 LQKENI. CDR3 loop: CASSPPTGLGNTIYF. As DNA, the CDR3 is TGTGCCAGCTCACCCCCGACAGGGCTGGGAAACACCATATATTTT.

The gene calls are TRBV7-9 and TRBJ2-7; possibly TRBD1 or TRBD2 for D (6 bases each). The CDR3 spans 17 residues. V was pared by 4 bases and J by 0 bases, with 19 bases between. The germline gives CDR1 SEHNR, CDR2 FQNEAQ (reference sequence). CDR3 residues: CASSSWRDKKSSYEQYF. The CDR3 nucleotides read TGTGCCAGCAGCTCATGGAGGGACAAGAAAAGCTCCTACGAGCAGTACTTC.

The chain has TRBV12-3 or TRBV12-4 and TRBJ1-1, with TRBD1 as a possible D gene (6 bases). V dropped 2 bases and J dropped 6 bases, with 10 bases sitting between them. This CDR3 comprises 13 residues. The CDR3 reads CASSLQGTSEAFF. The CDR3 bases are TGTGCCAGCAGTTTACAGGGGACCTCTGAAGCTTTCTTT.

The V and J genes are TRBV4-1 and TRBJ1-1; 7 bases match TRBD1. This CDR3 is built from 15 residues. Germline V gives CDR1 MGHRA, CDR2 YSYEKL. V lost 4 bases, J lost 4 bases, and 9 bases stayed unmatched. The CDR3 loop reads CASSRDDRVGTEAFF. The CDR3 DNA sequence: TGCGCCAGCAGCCGAGATGACAGGGTCGGCACTGAAGCTTTCTTT.

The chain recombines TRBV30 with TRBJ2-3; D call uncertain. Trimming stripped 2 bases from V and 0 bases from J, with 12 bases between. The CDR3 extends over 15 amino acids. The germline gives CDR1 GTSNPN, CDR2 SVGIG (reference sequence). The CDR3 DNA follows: TGTGCCTGGAGTTCAGCACGTTTTAGCACAGATACGCAGTATTTT. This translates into CAWSSARFSTDTQYF. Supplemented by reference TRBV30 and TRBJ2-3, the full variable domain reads SQTIHQWPATLVQPVGSPLSLECTVEGTSNPNLYWYRQAAGRGLQLLFYSVGIGQISSEVPQNLSASRPQDRQFILSSKKLLLSDSGFYLCAWSSARFSTDTQYFGPGTRLTVL.

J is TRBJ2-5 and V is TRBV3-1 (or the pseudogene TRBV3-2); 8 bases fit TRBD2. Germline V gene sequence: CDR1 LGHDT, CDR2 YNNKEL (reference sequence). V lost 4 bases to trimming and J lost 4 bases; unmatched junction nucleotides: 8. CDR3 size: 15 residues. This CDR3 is CASSPEGTSAETQYF. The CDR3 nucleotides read TGTGCCAGCAGCCCAGAAGGGACTAGTGCAGAGACCCAGTACTTC.

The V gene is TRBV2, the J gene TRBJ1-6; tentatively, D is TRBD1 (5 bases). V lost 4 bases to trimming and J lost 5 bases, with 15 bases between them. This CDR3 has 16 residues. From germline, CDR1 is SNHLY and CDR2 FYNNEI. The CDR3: CASSAWGGRNNSPLHF. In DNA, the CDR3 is TGTGCCAGCAGTGCTTGGGGCGGCCGAAATAATTCACCCCTCCACTTT.

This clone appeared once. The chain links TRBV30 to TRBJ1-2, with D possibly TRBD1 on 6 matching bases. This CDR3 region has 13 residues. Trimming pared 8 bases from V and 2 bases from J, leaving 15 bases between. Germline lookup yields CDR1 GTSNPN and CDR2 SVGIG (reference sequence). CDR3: CAGGTGQNYGYTF. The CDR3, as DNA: TGTGCCGGAGGTACAGGGCAGAACTATGGCTACACCTTC.

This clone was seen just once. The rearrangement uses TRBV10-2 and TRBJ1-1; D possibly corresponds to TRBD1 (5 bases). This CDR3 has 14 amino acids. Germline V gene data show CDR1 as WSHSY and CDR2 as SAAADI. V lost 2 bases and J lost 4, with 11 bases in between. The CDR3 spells CASSERGGSTEAFF. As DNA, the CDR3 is TGCGCCAGCAGTGAGAGGGGAGGTTCCACTGAAGCTTTCTTT.

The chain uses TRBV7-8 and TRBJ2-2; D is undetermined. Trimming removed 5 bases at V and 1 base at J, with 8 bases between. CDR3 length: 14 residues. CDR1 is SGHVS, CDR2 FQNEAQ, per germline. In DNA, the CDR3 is TGTGCCAGCAGCCTCTCTGGGAACACCGGGGAGCTGTTTTTT. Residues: CASSLSGNTGELFF.